This TCR beta chain was captured in a study of shared clonotypes between healthy human individuals. Study-wide findings and caveats: Sharing across four donors was highest in naive CD4 (around 5%) and lowest in memory CD8 (roughly 0.4%).

Recent vaccinations or acute infections were absent in the healthy HIV-negative adult donors. Method: immunoSEQ multiplex PCR; TCRdb's copy keeps in-frame clones and lacks some. Counted here are about 960,000 clones, around three quarters occurring once; the ten biggest clones make up over 1.3%. On this clone itself: Its antigen is unidentified.

Germline-derived CDR1 and CDR2 are MGHDK and SYGVNS. The CDR3 loop spans 16 amino acids. V lost 2 bases and J lost 9; bases outside the gene matches: 12. Source material: memory CD4+ T cells sorted from blood. This sample's subset: CD45RA-negative fraction. The gene calls are TRBV25-1 and TRBJ2-1; 8 bases agree with TRBD2. This TCR came from a man between 18 and 29 years old in good health. CDR3 sequence (DNA): TGTGCCAGCAGTGAAGTAGACGGGAGGGCCCTTTTTGAGCAGTTCTTC. Translating it yields CASSEVDGRALFEQFF.